Listed here is a single T cell receptor beta chain. This sample was taken from a study of blood T cell repertoires in COVID-19. Study background: The United States, Italy and Spain provided the acute and convalescent COVID-19 samples. The cDNA or gDNA used as material had been derived from T cells, B-cell-depleted T cells, or PBMCs.

Per the study methods: From reference gene primer amplification, estimates of nucleated cell counts were derived. Some clones are missing from TCRdb's copy, which holds only in-frame ones; the method was immunoSEQ multiplex PCR. That table furnishes V, J and clone size, whereas the DNA furnished D and trimming. The profile shows approximately 250,000 clones, about 89% of them singletons. With 3 bases clipped from V and 0 bases from J, the junction kept 9 bases outside the gene matches. This CDR3 spans 17 amino acids. The V gene's germline CDR1 is SGHKS and CDR2 YYEKEE (reference sequence). The chain joins TRBV5-5 to TRBJ1-3; 7 nucleotides agree with TRBD1. The sequence was obtained from a woman aged 60-70 years who had recovered from COVID-19. The sample consisted of peripheral blood. CDR3 bases: TGTGCCAGCAGCTACTGGGACAGACCACTCTCTGGAAACACCATATATTTT. Amino acid sequence: CASSYWDRPLSGNTIYF. The complete variable domain, with remaining parts taken from reference TRBV5-5 and TRBJ1-3, reads DAGVTQSPTHLIKTRGQQVTLRCSPISGHKSVSWYQQVLGQGPQFIFQYYEKEERGRGNFPDRFSARQFPNYSSELNVNALLLGDSALYLCASSYWDRPLSGNTIYFGEGSWLTVV.